This paragraph reports one T cell receptor beta chain. This entry comes from a study of T cell repertoires in cytomegalovirus infection. Germline values: CDR1 MNHNY, CDR2 SVGAGI (reference sequence). Trimming removed 5 bases at V and 3 bases at J, with 28 bases between. The CDR3 length is 19 residues. TCRdb analysed the reads with MiXCR anew, one entry per CDR3 protein. This table has some 440,000 distinct CDR3 sequences, roughly 31% appearing once. The rearrangement uses TRBV6-6 and TRBJ1-1, with a possible D match to TRBD1 (6 bases). Sequenced input: PBMCs. The clonotype was recovered from a human donor in good health (CMV status not recorded). Some clones in this sample may be carry-over from other donors' samples. Here the CDR3 reads CASSEEGVGTRSRDTEAFF. The CDR3 DNA reads TGTGCCAGCAGTGAGGAGGGGGTTGGGACAAGGAGCAGGGACACTGAAGCTTTCTTT.